The clone carrying this T cell receptor beta chain has more than one count but fewer than ten. Its antigen is undetermined. The data were obtained in a study of high-grade serous ovarian cancer treatment subgroups. The overall study: Samples averaged approximately 15,000 reads and 6,900 or so unique TCR beta rearrangements.

Tumor tissue was taken before any definitive surgery or chemotherapy was given. Profiling relied on immunoSEQ multiplex PCR, and the TCRdb table lists in-frame clones only, not all of them. Found here are approximately 3,500 clones, about 71% of them singletons; the top ten hold 13% to 15%. Study-wide findings and caveats: Different patients shared almost no repertoire; same-patient tumors shared roughly 0.095 to 0.85.

The length of the CDR3 is 16 residues. Germline CDR1 KGHSH, CDR2 LQKENI. J gave up 7 bases and V 3 bases, and 5 bases lay outside the gene matches. This TCR came from a human donor with high-grade serous ovarian cancer. This chain connects TRBV18 to TRBJ1-6; 11 bases fit TRBD1. What was sequenced was tumor tissue. This CDR3 reads CASSPSGQGANSPLHF. CDR3 coding DNA: TGTGCCAGCTCACCTTCTGGACAGGGGGCAAATTCACCCCTCCACTTT.